The 3 T cell receptor beta chains given below trace back to one sample, sequenced in a study of T-cell reconstitution after alpha-beta-depleted transplantation in children. Library preparation (for TCRbeta) was performed with unique molecular identifiers. In TCRdb, the PCR reads were re-called with MiXCR into one record per CDR3 protein. The sample lists around 80,000 distinct CDR3 sequences, about a sixth occurring once. The source was PBMCs, mostly from graft donor cells, collected 360 days after TCRalphabeta/CD19-depleted stem cell transplant. These receptors all stem from a male patient aged 2 to 10 who had a stem cell transplant for acute lymphoblastic leukemia, so the T cells may come from the graft donor.

The rearrangement joins TRBV12-3 or TRBV12-4 to TRBJ2-1; D is undetermined. V lost 6 bases to trimming and J lost 4 bases, with 10 bases between them. This CDR3 has 13 amino acids. CDR3: CASSPGRYNEQFF. In DNA form, the CDR3 reads TGTGCCAGCAGCCCCGGACGGTACAATGAGCAGTTCTTC.

V usage is TRBV16 and J usage is TRBJ1-5; a possible D gene is TRBD1 (6 bases). V lost 3 bases, J lost 4 bases, and 13 bases lay in between. The CDR3 length is 15 residues. Germline V lookup: CDR1 KGHSY, CDR2 FQNENV. The CDR3 DNA reads TGTGCCAGCAGCCAGTATGGACAGATTAATCAGCCCCAGCATTTT. This encodes CASSQYGQINQPQHF. Together with reference TRBV16 and TRBJ1-5, the CDR3 gives the full variable domain: GEEVAQTPKHLVRGEGQKAKLYCAPIKGHSYVFWYQQVLKNEFKFLISFQNENVFDETGMPKERFSAKCLPNSPCSLEIQATKLEDSAVYFCASSQYGQINQPQHFGDGTRLSIL.

The J gene is TRBJ1-1, the V gene TRBV6-5; D call uncertain. The CDR3 covers 14 residues. Germline loops: CDR1 MNHEY, CDR2 SVGAGI. The germline V and J ends were trimmed by 0 bases and 4 bases, with 9 bases remaining between them. The CDR3 spells CASSYSSRTTEAFF. The CDR3 DNA reads TGTGCCAGCAGTTACTCCTCTAGGACCACTGAAGCTTTCTTT.